This T cell receptor beta chain was recorded in a study of blood T cells in healthy people across ages (dated by TCRdb to about 2015). Some background on the complete study: In model experiments, template switching captured about one uniquely barcoded TCR beta cDNA molecule for every two T cells. To track age-related changes in TCR beta repertoire diversity, the study relied on deep sequencing normalized with unique cDNA molecular identifiers. Four age groups were formed from the donors: young (average 16 years), middle-aged (approximately 42), aged (roughly 59) and long-lived (approximately 78). To avoid experimental bias, donors of different ages were randomly spread across the sequencing lanes. For two donors (one aged 18 to 30 and one aged 80 or older), the study analyzed two additional independent replicas of 1 million unique cDNA reads from the same blood draw. The research as a whole found: Total diversity estimates from one million sequenced T cells were considered lower bounds and underestimates. Conclusive comparison of naive and antigen-experienced compartments was prevented by the profiling of bulk unsorted PBMCs. Observed TCR beta diversity per million T cells fell roughly linearly with age, and a significant reduction was already apparent by age around 36. The long-lived group showed more naive CD4+ T cells, fewer expanded clones and increased TCR diversity than the aged group, suggesting age selection. Because the CMV infection status of the donors was unknown, age-related changes in expanded clonotypes may potentially have been confounded. There was a strong correlation between observed TCR beta diversity and the percentage of naive T cells measured by flow cytometry.

This clonotype was found many times. It lacks a known antigen. No base quality information exists; no much larger clone differs at one position. The CDR3 holds 10 amino acids from the cysteine to the phenylalanine. Solely the CDR3 DNA is kept, with 30 bases framed from the first base. V loses 6 bases of germline sequence and J loses 4 bases, and the interval between the two ends is 6 bases. Reading the germline V gene gives CDR1 SQVTM and CDR2 ANQGSEA. The library was obtained by 5' RACE. Sequencing used an Illumina HiSeq 2500. A second PCR of roughly 6 to 11 cycles was run with a J-beta primer mix and a sample-barcoded 5' primer. A unique molecular identifier was introduced onto each TCR beta cDNA molecule by a template-switch 5' adaptor carrying 12 random nucleotides. Each sample yielded at least 3 million CDR3-containing paired-end reads. All of the RNA was converted into first-strand cDNA using the Mint cDNA synthesis kit, with a TRBC-specific oligonucleotide serving as the primer. All cDNA was treated with uracil-DNA glycosylase and then went through a first 18-cycle PCR with the universal primers M1SS and BC2_uni_R. As for how the authors treated the data: For normalization, 1 million high-quality reads, each with a distinct molecular identifier, were randomly selected from each sample. Reads sharing molecular identifiers were discarded rather than binned into consensus sequences. MiTCR, run with a Q25 quality threshold and the strictest error-elimination algorithm, handled CDR3 identification, clonotype clustering and error correction. A nonparametric unseen species model with Euler transformation was used to estimate a lower bound on total TCR beta diversity. TCRdb reworked the public reads: Q25 trimming with fastp, MiXCR clone assembly, productive beta chains retained. Rows are combined by CDR3 protein, so each entry shows the most common genes and DNA. The authors' filters were not applied to this entry. The sample includes approximately 730,000 distinct CDR3 sequences, with 53% observed a single time. The top ten hold about 42% of the sample.

Systemically healthy Caucasian individuals from Russia, 35 to 50 in total and aged about 6 to 95 years, were included as donors. Each donor gave ten milliliters of peripheral blood, collected into EDTA-treated Vacutainer tubes. Ficoll-Paque density-gradient centrifugation was used to isolate PBMCs, with at least 7 million per sample. Trizol reagent was used to extract total RNA from PBMCs, with at least 5.5 micrograms per sample. The percentages of naive CD45RAhigh/CD27high T cells were determined by flow cytometry on a PBMC aliquot from every donor. The specimen was blood. The chain couples TRBV29-1 to TRBJ2-5; too little of a D gene remains to name it. The sequence derives from an elderly man in good health. The CDR3 reads CSVRRETQYF. The nucleotides read TGCAGCGTCAGGAGAGAGACCCAGTACTTC.